Listed here are 23 T cell receptor beta chains from one sample, sequenced in a study of tumor and adjacent non-tumor tissue in lung cancer. No cell sorting was done before RNA was extracted from the tissue. The normal lung tissue was taken more than 3 cm from the tumor edge. TCRbeta libraries were built with three rounds of nested PCR, modified from ARM-PCR. TCRdb re-analysed the multiplex PCR reads in MiXCR, keeping a single row per CDR3 protein. The sample holds under 80,000 distinct CDR3 sequences; 65% to 80% are singletons and the top ten take over 35%. Input material: distant non-tumor lung tissue. The receptors derive from a man aged 55 to 70 with non-small cell lung cancer.

Note on this clonotype: This CDR3 is missing its conserved last phenylalanine or tryptophan, likely due to a read error. The limits of the CDR3 on the DNA are not certain, so only TCRdb's listed CDR3 is given. The V and J genes are TRBV12-3 or TRBV12-4 and TRBJ2-7; whether TRBD1, the table's D call, matches the DNA was not checked. Ends included, the CDR3 has 14 residues. The CDR3 spells CAGSPGTGGLEQHL.

The chain couples TRBV5-5 to TRBJ1-6; D is possibly TRBD1 (6 bases). Germline assignment: CDR1 SGHKS and CDR2 YYEKEE (reference sequence). The CDR3 consists of 15 residues. V was clipped by 4 bases and J by 9 bases, with 17 bases between them. DNA of the CDR3: TGTGCCAGCAGCCCTCCGGGGGGGCTAGTTTCACCCCTCCACTTT. As protein: CASSPPGGLVSPLHF.

This chain links TRBV6-1 with TRBJ2-1; D remains unclear. Germline CDR1 reads MNHNS; CDR2 reads SASEGT. The CDR3 extends over 16 amino acids. V was shortened by 6 bases and J by 0 bases, with 15 bases between the two germline ends. The CDR3 DNA follows: TGTGCCAGCAGCACCCTAAGGGTGAGCTCCTACAATGAGCAGTTCTTC. Translated, it gives CASSTLRVSSYNEQFF.

The chain uses TRBV6-2 or TRBV6-3 and TRBJ1-1, with D uncertain. The germline V and J ends were trimmed by 9 bases and 1 base, with 12 bases remaining between them. In germline, CDR1 is MNHEY, CDR2 SVGEGT. This CDR3 has 13 residues. Written as DNA, the CDR3 is TGTGCCAGGGCTTTTTCAGGGAACACTGAAGCTTTCTTT. This translates into CARAFSGNTEAFF.

Details on this clonotype: A junction end diverges from the germline sequence, so it may reflect a read error. This chain joins TRBV11-1 and TRBJ1-1, with 8 bases lining up with TRBD1. Germline assignment: CDR1 SGHAT and CDR2 FQDESV (reference sequence). The CDR3 totals 13 residues. The DNA of the CDR3 is TGTGCCAACAGCTTAGCGCAGGGGGCTAAAGCTTTCTTT. As protein: CANSLAQGAKAFF.

In this sample, this clonotype turned up once. The junction differs from germline at one of its ends, possibly a read error. The chain couples TRBV4-2 to TRBJ1-5; 8 positions match TRBD1. Germline V gives CDR1 LGHNA, CDR2 YNFKEQ. This CDR3 is built from 15 residues. As DNA, the CDR3 is TGTGCCGGCAGCCAGGTCGGGACAGGCAAGCAGCCCCAGCATTTT. Its protein is CAGSQVGTGKQPQHF.

The rearrangement joins TRBV6-5 to TRBJ2-7, with a weak D call TRBD2 (6 bases). The CDR3 covers 16 residues. Germline V CDR1 and CDR2: MNHEY, SVGAGI. CDR3 region: CDSSRDGGGNSYEQYF. The CDR3 DNA reads TGTGATAGCAGCCGAGACGGTGGCGGGAACTCCTACGAGCAGTACTTC.

The chain carries TRBV4-2 and TRBJ2-7; D gene uncertain. Deletions cut 4 bases from V and 4 bases from J, with 14 bases between. The CDR3 is made up of 14 amino acids. CDR1 is LGHNA and CDR2 is YNFKEQ in the germline V gene. CDR3 bases: TGTGCCAGCAGCCCGACATGGTGTAGGTACGAGCAGTACTTC. This gives the protein CASSPTWCRYEQYF.

A remark on this clonotype: The conserved closing phenylalanine or tryptophan is absent in this CDR3, likely reflecting a read error. Because the CDR3's place on the DNA is in doubt, the DNA is left out and the CDR3 is given as listed by TCRdb. The CDR3 here is CSVGGEGHTL. The chain uses TRBV29-1 and TRBJ1-2. Germline values: CDR1 SQVTM, CDR2 ANQGSEA. The CDR3 comprises 10 residues, both ends counted.

As for this clonotype: An end of the junction differs from the germline gene, which may be a read error. The chain uses TRBV15 and TRBJ2-5; a possible D gene is TRBD2 (5 bases). The CDR3 has 16 amino acids. Germline V gene lookup returns CDR1 LNHNV and CDR2 YYDKDF (reference sequence). CDR3 sequence (DNA): TGTGCCACCAGCAGAGGGGCAAACGGGGTACACGAGACACAGTACTTC. Amino acids: CATSRGANGVHETQYF. The full variable domain, its missing parts supplied by reference TRBV15 and TRBJ2-5, is DAMVIQNPRYQVTQFGKPVTLSCSQTLNHNVMYWYQQKSSQAPKLLFHYYDKDFNNEADTPDNFQSRRPNTSFCFLDIRSPGLGDTAMYLCATSRGANGVHETQYFGPGTRLLVL.

Comments on this clonotype: Germline and junction disagree at one end, which may indicate a read error. The genes are TRBV19 and TRBJ2-1; D is unresolved. CDR3 size: 13 residues. Per germline, CDR1 LNHDA and CDR2 SQIVND (reference sequence). The CDR3 coding sequence is TGTGACAGTAGTATAGTAGTATACAATGAGCAGTTCTTC. Translation gives CDSSIVVYNEQFF. The variable domain in full, completed from reference TRBV19 and TRBJ2-1, reads DGGITQSPKYLFRKEGQNVTLSCEQNLNHDAMYWYRQDPGQGLRLIYYSQIVNDFQKGDIAEGYSVSREKKESFPLTVTSAQKNPTAFYLCDSSIVVYNEQFFGPGTRLTVL.

This clonotype occurred a few times. A much larger clonotype is one base distant, so this may be a read error. The chain uses TRBV6-6 and TRBJ1-1, with TRBD1 matching over 9 bases. The V segment lost 7 bases and the J segment 3 bases; nucleotides outside the gene matches: 15. Germline V gene lookup returns CDR1 MNHNY and CDR2 SVGAGI (reference sequence). The CDR3 extends over 17 amino acids. The CDR3 sequence is CASTFGGTGSPHTEAFF. The CDR3 bases are TGTGCCAGCACCTTCGGGGGGACAGGGAGCCCTCACACTGAAGCTTTCTTT.

As for this clonotype: This is likely a read error, given that the CDR3 carries no conserved phenylalanine or tryptophan at its end. This chain links TRBV28 with TRBJ2-6, with 7 bases fitting TRBD2. The germline V gene encodes CDR1 MDHEN and CDR2 SYDVKM. The CDR3 is 16 residues long. The CDR3 DNA reads as TGTGCCAGCAGTTTAGGCGGGAGCTCTGGGGCCAATGTCCTGACTCTC. Its translation is CASSLGGSSGANVLTL.

In regard to this clonotype: It is likely a read error, because the conserved phenylalanine at the end of the CDR3 is missing. The rearrangement uses TRBV6-2 or TRBV6-3 and TRBJ2-3; 9 bases line up with TRBD2. Germline V lookup: CDR1 MNHEY, CDR2 SVGEGT. This CDR3 has 19 amino acids. J lost 2 bases, V lost 2 bases, and 14 bases had no gene match. In DNA, the CDR3 is TGTGCCAGCAGTTACCAGCCGGGACTAGCAGGGGGATACACAGATACGCAGTATTCT. Translation: CASSYQPGLAGGYTDTQYS.

About this clonotype itself: Its ends do not fully match the called genes, so a read error is possible. The chain couples TRBV29-1 to TRBJ2-1, with no clear D. Germline lookup yields CDR1 SQVTM and CDR2 ANQGSEA. The CDR3 is 13 amino acids. In nucleotides, the CDR3 is TGCAGCGTTGAAGTTTGGAGATCTAATGAGCCGTTCTTC. Translated: CSVEVWRSNEPFF.

Remarks on this clonotype: Germline and junction disagree at one end, which may indicate a read error. V usage is TRBV20-1 and J usage is TRBJ2-7; 7 bases are shared with TRBD2. CDR1 DFQATT and CDR2 SNEGSKA come from the germline V gene (reference sequence). This CDR3 region has 15 residues. The CDR3 region has the DNA TGCATTGCTCACTTCCGGATACTAGCGACTTACGAGCAGTACTTC. This sequence encodes CIAHFRILATYEQYF.

This chain connects TRBV28 to TRBJ2-3, with D possibly being TRBD1 or TRBD2 (6 bases each). V was pared by 6 bases and J by 11 bases, with 33 bases between. CDR3 length: 18 residues. Germline CDR1 reads MDHEN; CDR2 reads SYDVKM. CDR3 sequence (DNA): TGTGCCAGCAGGCCCCTTATAATTAACAGGGAGGTCACAGGTATGCAGTATTTT. It is translated as CASRPLIINREVTGMQYF.

About this clonotype: The junction differs from germline at one of its ends, possibly a read error. The V and J genes are TRBV11-1 and TRBJ2-3; no firm D call. The CDR3 has 14 amino acids. Germline CDR1 and CDR2: SGHAT and FQDESV (reference sequence). The CDR3 protein is CASSLAVGTDMQYF. The CDR3 DNA sequence: TGTGCCAGCAGCTTAGCTGTCGGCACAGATATGCAGTATTTT.

This clonotype occurred a few times. The chain has TRBV6-5 and TRBJ2-2; D unclear. The CDR3 consists of 13 residues. In germline, CDR1 is MNHEY, CDR2 SVGAGI. The germline V and J ends were trimmed by 6 bases and 8 bases, with 13 bases remaining between them. The CDR3 sequence: CASRKRLDGELFF. As DNA, the CDR3 is TGTGCCAGCAGGAAGAGGCTCGATGGGGAGCTGTTTTTT.

This clonotype has a single count. One end of the junction is discordant with germline, which a read error may explain. The V call is TRBV10-3, the J call TRBJ1-1, with TRBD1 matching 8 bases. CDR3 length: 15 amino acids. Germline V CDR1 and CDR2: ENHRY, SYGVKD. In DNA form, the CDR3 reads TGTACCATCAGTGATGACAGGGGATGGAGCACTAAAGCTTTCTTT. Translated: CTISDDRGWSTKAFF.

With regard to this clonotype: No conserved phenylalanine or tryptophan is present at the end of the CDR3, so a read error is the likely explanation. The chain joins TRBV7-9 to TRBJ2-1, with 10 bases aligning to TRBD2. Germline CDR1 SEHNR, CDR2 FQNEAQ (reference sequence). CDR3 size: 17 residues. CDR3 loop: CASSFPGLAVFYNEQFS. CDR3 coding DNA: TGTGCAAGCAGTTTTCCCGGACTAGCGGTTTTTTACAATGAGCAGTTCTCC.

Remarks on this clonotype: One junction end does not reproduce the germline sequence, and a read error may be involved. V is TRBV29-1 and J is TRBJ1-1; 8 bases match TRBD1. The germline V gene has CDR1 SQVTM and CDR2 ANQGSEA. CDR3 length: 13 residues. CDR3 sequence: CSVSAGGDTEAFF. DNA of the CDR3: TGCAGCGTCTCGGCAGGGGGCGACACTGAAGCTTTCTTC.

Notes on this clonotype: One junction end disagrees with the germline gene, perhaps due to a read error. This chain joins TRBV29-1 and TRBJ2-1; weak D call: TRBD2 (6 bases). This CDR3 is built from 13 residues. The germline V gene has CDR1 SQVTM and CDR2 ANQGSEA. The DNA for the CDR3 is TGCATAACTTGGGGGGATGGACACAATGAGCAGTTTTTC. Translation gives CITWGDGHNEQFF.